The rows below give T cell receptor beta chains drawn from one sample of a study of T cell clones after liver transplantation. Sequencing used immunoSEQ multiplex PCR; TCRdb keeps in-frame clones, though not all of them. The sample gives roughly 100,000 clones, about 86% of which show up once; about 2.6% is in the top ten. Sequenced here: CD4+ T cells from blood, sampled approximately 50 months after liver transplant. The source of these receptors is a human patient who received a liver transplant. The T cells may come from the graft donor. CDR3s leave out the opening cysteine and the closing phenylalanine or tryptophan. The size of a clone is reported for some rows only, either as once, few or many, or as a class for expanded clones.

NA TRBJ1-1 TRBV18 ASSPQLDNTEAF
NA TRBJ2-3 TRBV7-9 ASRTPGQGITDTQY
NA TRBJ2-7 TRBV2 AIRTSGNYEQY
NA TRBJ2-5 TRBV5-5 ASSLAWAAQETQY
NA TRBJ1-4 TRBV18 ASSLYPGTDEKLF
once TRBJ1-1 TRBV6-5 ASSYSQGEAF
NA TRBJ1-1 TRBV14 ASSLQGKNTEAF
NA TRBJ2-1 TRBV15 ATSRDPQIEQF
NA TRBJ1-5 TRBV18 ASSSTDRADQPQH
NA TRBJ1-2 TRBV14 ASSQRIYGYT
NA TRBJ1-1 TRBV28 ASRATEAF
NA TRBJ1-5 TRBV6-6 ASREDTSNQPQH
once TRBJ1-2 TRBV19 ASSPEITLSGYT
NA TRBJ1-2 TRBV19 ASSMGQANYGYT
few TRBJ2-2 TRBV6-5 ASRPGGNTGELF
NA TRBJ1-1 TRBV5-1 ASSRTGTGERAF
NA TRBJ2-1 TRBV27 ASSPGGDEQF
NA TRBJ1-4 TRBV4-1 ASSQDEYPNEKLF
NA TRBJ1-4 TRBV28 ASSGGREEKLF
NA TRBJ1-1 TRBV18 ASSPRVSRRTEAF
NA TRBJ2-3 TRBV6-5 ASSYSGGADTQY
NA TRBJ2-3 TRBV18 ASSPPPADTQY
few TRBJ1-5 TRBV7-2 ASSLGADQPQH
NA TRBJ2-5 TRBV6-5 ASSYSKRETQY
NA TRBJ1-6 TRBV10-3 AISEPAGTGSPLH
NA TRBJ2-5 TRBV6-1 ASNDQGSGTQY
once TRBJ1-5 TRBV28 ASSFPRGISYNQPQH
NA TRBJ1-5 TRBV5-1 ASRLSGGDQPQH
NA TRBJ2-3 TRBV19 ASRHGESTDTQY
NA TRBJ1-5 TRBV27 ASSLRSNQPQH
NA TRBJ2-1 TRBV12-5 ASGSSGRAQSSYNEQF
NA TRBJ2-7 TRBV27 ASSLSSGPSYEQY
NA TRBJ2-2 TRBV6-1 ASIDASATGELF
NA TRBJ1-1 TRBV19 ASHRGVSRNTEAF
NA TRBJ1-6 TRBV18 ASSPAGTGGGPLH
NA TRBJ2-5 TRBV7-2 ASSFRSPETQY
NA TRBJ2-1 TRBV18 ASPTSGSSYNEQF
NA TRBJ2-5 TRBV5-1 ASSVGQEETQY
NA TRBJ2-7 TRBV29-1 SVGGGATYEQY
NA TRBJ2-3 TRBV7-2 ASSHVPDTQY
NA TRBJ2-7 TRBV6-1 ASRNRIGEQY
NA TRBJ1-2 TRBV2 ASSEAAGVEYGYT
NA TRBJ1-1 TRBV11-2 ASSLGQVNTEAF